This T cell receptor (beta chain) was captured by sequencing in a study of blood T cell repertoires in COVID-19. On the study more broadly: The analysed material was cDNA or gDNA that came from T cells, B-cell-depleted T cells, or PBMCs.

All enrollees were about 18 to 89 years old and from about 24 US areas. Each participant's cohort was designated according to participant-reported clinical history. Study processing details: Amplifying reference gene primers gave estimates of nucleated cell counts. The repertoire was sequenced with immunoSEQ multiplex PCR; TCRdb's copy has only in-frame clones and lacks some. The V and J calls and clone size come from that table; D and trimming were worked out from the DNA. The table lists under 250,000 clones, around 90% of them singletons. This receptor was identified in a woman aged 40 to 55 who had been exposed to COVID-19. Material: PBMCs or T cells enriched from blood (not recorded which).

CDR3 in amino acids: CASSRDRENQPQHF. In DNA, the CDR3 is TGTGCCAGCAGTCGGGACAGGGAGAATCAGCCCCAGCATTTT. The V gene is TRBV6-5, the J gene TRBJ1-5; 9 positions match TRBD1. The V and J ends lost 5 bases and 4 bases, in that order; junction bases with no gene match: 3. This CDR3 has 14 amino acids. CDR1 and CDR2 (germline): MNHEY, SVGAGI.